This T cell receptor beta chain was recorded in a study of CD8 T cells in Susac syndrome. CD8+ and CD4+ T cells taken from blood had their TCR beta sequenced. TEMRA cells were FACS-enriched, while CD8+ and CD4+ T cells were negatively isolated. With random hexamers, roughly 0.45 to 1 ug RNA was reverse transcribed. The authors amplified TCR beta CDR3 across 54 Vbeta and 13 Jbeta using immunoSEQ multiplex PCR. TCRdb reprocessed the immunoSEQ multiplex PCR reads with MiXCR, giving one entry per CDR3 protein. This table holds some 160,000 distinct CDR3 sequences, nearly 97% found once. The CDR3 is made up of 12 amino acids. V was trimmed by 4 bases and J by 2 bases, leaving 8 bases between them. CDR1 and CDR2 from the germline V gene are DFQATT and SNEGSKA (reference sequence).

This chain uses TRBV20-1 with TRBJ2-5; no reliable D call. Sequencing used CD4+ T cells from PBMCs. The source of this sequence is a human donor with Susac syndrome. In DNA form, the CDR3 reads TGCAGTGCTAATAGGGCTCAAGAGACCCAGTACTTC. It yields the protein CSANRAQETQYF.